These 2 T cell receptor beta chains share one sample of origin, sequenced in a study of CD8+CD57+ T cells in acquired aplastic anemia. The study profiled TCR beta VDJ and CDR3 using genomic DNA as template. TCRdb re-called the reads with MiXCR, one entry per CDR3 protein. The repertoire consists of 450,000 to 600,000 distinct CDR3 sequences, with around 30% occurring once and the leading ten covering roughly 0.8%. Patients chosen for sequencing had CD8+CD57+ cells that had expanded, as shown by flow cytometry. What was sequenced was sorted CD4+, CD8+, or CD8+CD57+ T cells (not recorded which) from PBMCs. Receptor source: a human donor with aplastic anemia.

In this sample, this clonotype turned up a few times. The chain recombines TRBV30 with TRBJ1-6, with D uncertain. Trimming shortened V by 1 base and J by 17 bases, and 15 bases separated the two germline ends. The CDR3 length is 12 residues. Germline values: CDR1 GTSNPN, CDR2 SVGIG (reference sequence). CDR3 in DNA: TGTGCCTGGAGTGGAGTCAAAACTGTTTTCCACTTT. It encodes CAWSGVKTVFHF.

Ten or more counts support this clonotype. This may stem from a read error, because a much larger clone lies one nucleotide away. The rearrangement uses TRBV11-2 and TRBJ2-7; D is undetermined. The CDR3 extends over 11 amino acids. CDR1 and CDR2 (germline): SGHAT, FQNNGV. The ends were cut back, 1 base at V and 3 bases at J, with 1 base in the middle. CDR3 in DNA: TGTGCCAGCAGCTTAGTCTACGAGCAGTACTTC. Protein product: CASSLVYEQYF.